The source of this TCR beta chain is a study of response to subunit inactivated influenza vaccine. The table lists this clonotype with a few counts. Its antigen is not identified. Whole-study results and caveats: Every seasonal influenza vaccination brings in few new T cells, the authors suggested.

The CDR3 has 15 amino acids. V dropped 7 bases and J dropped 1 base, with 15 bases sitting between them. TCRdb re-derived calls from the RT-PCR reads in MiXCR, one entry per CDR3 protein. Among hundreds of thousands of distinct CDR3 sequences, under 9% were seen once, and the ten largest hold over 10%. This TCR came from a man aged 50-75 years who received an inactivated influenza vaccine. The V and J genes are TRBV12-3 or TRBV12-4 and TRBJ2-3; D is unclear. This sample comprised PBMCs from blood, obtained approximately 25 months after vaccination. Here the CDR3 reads CASMVTYPRTDTQYF. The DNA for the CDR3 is TGTGCCAGCATGGTGACGTACCCGCGCACAGATACGCAGTATTTT.